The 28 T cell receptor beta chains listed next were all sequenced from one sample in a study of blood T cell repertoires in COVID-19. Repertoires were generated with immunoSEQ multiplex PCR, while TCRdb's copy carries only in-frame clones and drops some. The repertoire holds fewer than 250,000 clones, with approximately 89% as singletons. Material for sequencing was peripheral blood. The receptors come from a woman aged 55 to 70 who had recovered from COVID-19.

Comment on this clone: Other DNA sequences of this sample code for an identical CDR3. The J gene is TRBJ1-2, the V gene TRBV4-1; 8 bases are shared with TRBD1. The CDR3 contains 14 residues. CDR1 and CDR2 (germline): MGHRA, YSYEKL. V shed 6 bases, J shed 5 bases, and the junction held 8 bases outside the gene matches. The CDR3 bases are TGCGCCAGCAGTCCTGGACAGGGTGGGTATGGCTACACCTTC. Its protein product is CASSPGQGGYGYTF.

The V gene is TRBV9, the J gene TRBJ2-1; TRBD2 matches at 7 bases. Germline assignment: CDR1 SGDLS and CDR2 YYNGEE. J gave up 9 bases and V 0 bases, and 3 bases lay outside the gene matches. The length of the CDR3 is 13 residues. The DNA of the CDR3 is TGTGCCAGCAGCGTAGCGGGGGAGGGTGAGCAGTTCTTC. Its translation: CASSVAGEGEQFF.

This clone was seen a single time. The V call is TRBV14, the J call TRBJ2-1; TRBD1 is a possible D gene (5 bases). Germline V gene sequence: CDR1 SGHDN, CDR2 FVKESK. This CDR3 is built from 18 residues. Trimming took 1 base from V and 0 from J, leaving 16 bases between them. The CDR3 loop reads CASSQALSRTYSYNEQFF. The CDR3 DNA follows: TGTGCCAGCAGCCAAGCCCTCAGCCGGACATACTCCTACAATGAGCAGTTCTTC.

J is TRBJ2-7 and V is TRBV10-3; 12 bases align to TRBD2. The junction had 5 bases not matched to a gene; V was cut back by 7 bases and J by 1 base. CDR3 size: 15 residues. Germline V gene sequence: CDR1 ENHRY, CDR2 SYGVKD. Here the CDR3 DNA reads TGTGCCATCAATAAAGGACTAGCGGGGTCCTACGAGCAGTACTTC. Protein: CAINKGLAGSYEQYF.

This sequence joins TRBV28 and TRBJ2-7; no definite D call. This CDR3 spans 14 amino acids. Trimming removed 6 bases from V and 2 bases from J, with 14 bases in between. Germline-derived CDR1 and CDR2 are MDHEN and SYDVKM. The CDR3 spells CASSRPDIAYEQYF. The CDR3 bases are TGTGCCAGCAGCCGACCTGACATAGCCTACGAGCAGTACTTC.

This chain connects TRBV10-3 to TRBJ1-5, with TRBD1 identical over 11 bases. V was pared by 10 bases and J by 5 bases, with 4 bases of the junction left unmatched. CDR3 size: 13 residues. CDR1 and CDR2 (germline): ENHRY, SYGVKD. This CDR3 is CASGQGADQPQHF. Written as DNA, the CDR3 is TGTGCCAGTGGACAGGGGGCTGATCAGCCCCAGCATTTT.

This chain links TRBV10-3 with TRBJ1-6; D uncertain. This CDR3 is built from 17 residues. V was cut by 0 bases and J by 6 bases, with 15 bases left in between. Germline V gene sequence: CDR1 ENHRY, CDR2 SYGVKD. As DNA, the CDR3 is TGTGCCATCAGTGAGTCGTCTTCCCAGGATCCTAATTCACCCCTCCACTTT. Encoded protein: CAISESSSQDPNSPLHF.

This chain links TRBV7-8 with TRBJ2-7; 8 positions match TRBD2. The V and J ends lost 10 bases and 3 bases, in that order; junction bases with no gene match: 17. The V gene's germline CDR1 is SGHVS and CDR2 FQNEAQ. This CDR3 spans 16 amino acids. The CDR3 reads CATRGGSGGDHYEQYF. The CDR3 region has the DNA TGTGCCACGAGGGGTGGAAGCGGGGGCGATCACTACGAGCAGTACTTC. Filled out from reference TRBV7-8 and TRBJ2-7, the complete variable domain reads GAGVSQSPRYKVAKRGQDVALRCDPISGHVSLFWYQQALGQGPEFLTYFQNEAQLDKSGLPSDRFFAERPEGSVSTLKIQRTQQEDSAVYLCATRGGSGGDHYEQYFGPGTRLTVT.

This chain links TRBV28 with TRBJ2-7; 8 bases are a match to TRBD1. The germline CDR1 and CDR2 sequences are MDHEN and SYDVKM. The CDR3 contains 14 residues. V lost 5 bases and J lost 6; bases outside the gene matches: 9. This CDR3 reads CASSPPTGTGEQYF. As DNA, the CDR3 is TGTGCCAGCAGTCCCCCCACCGGGACAGGCGAGCAGTACTTC.

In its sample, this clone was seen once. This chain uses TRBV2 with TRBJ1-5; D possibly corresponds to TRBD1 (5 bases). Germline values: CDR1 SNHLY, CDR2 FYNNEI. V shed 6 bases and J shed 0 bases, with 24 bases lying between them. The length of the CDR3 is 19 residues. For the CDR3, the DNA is TGTGCCAGCAGCCCCGAAAGGGGCGCAGAAGAATATAGCAATCAGCCCCAGCATTTT. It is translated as CASSPERGAEEYSNQPQHF.

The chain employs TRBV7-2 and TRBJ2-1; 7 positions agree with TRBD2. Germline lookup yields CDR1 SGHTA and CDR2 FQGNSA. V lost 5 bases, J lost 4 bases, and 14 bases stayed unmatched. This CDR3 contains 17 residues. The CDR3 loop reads CASSPRVLGGGYNEQFF. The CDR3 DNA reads TGTGCCAGCAGCCCTCGAGTTCTTGGCGGGGGATACAATGAGCAGTTCTTC.

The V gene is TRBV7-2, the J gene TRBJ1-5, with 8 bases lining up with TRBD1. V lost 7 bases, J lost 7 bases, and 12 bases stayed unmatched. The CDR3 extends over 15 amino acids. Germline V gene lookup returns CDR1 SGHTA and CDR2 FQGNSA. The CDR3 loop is CASNLDRATQQPQHF. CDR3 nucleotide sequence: TGTGCCAGCAACCTGGACAGGGCAACCCAACAGCCCCAGCATTTT.

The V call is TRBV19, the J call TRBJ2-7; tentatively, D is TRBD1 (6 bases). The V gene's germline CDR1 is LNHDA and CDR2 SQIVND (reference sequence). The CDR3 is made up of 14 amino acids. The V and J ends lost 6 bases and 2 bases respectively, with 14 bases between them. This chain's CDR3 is CASSPTTGTYEQYF. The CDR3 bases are TGTGCCAGTAGCCCTACCACAGGGACCTACGAGCAGTACTTC. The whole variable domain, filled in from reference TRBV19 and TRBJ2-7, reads DGGITQSPKYLFRKEGQNVTLSCEQNLNHDAMYWYRQDPGQGLRLIYYSQIVNDFQKGDIAEGYSVSREKKESFPLTVTSAQKNPTAFYLCASSPTTGTYEQYFGPGTRLTVT.

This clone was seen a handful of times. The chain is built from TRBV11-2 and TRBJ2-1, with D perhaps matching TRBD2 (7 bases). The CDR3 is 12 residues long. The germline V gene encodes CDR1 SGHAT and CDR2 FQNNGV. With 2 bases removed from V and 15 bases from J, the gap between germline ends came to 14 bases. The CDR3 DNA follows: TGTGCCAGCAGCTTATGGGGGGCTAGCGGGTTCTTC. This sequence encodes CASSLWGASGFF.

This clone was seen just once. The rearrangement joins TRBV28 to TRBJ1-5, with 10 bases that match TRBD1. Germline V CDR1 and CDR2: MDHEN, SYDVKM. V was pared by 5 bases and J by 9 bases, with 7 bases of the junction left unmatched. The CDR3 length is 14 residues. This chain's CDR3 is CASSGTGEALPQHF. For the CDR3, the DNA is TGTGCCAGCAGTGGGACAGGGGAAGCTCTGCCCCAGCATTTT.

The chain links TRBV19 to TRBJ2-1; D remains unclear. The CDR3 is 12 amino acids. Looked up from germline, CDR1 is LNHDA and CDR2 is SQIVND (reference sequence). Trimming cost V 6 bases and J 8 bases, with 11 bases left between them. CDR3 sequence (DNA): TGTGCCAGTAGCCCCCGTCGGGATGAGCAGTTCTTC. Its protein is CASSPRRDEQFF.

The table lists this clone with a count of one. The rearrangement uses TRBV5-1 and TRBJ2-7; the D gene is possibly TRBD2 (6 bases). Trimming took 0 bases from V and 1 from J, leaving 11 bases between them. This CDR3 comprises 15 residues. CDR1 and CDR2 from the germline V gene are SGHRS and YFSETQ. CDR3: CASSLAAGQSYEQYF. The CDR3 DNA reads TGCGCCAGCAGCTTGGCGGCGGGGCAGTCCTACGAGCAGTACTTC.

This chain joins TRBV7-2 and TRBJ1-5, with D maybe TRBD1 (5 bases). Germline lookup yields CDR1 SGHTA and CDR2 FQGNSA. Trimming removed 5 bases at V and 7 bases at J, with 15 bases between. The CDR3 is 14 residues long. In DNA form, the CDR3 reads TGTGCCAGCAGCCCCCTTTCGACAGTACAGCCCCAGCATTTT. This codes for CASSPLSTVQPQHF.

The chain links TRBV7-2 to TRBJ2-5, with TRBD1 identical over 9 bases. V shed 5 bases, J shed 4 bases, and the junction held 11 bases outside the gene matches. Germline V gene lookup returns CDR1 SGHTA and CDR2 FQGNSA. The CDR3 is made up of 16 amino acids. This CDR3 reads CASSAYPTGGRETQYF. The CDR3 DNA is TGTGCCAGCAGCGCCTACCCGACAGGGGGACGAGAGACCCAGTACTTC.

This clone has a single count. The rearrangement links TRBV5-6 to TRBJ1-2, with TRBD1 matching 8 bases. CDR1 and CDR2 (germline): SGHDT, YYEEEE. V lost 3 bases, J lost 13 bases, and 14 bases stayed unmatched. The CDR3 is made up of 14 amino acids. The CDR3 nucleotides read TGTGCCAGCAGCTGGGACAGGTTGACTCCGGTGGGCACCTTC. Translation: CASSWDRLTPVGTF.

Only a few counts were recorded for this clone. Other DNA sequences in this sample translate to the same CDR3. This CDR3 is CASSLGQGAGELFF. The CDR3 DNA reads TGCGCCAGCAGCTTGGGACAGGGCGCCGGGGAGCTGTTTTTT. This rearrangement joins TRBV5-1 to TRBJ2-2; 7 bases are shared with TRBD1. The CDR3 is 14 residues long. V shed 0 bases and J 6 bases; nucleotides not matched to a gene: 2. From germline, CDR1 is SGHRS and CDR2 YFSETQ.

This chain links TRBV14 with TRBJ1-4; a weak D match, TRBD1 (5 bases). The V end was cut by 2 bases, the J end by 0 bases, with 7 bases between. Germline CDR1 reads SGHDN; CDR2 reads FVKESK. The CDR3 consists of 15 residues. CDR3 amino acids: CASSQQTATNEKLFF. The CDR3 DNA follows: TGTGCCAGCAGCCAACAGACAGCAACTAATGAAAAACTGTTTTTT.

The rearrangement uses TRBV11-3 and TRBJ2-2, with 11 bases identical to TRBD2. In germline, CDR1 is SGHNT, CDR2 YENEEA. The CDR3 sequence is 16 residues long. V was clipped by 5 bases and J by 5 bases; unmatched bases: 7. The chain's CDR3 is CASSLGLAEPTGELFF. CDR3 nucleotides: TGTGCCAGCAGCCTGGGACTAGCGGAGCCGACCGGGGAGCTGTTTTTT.

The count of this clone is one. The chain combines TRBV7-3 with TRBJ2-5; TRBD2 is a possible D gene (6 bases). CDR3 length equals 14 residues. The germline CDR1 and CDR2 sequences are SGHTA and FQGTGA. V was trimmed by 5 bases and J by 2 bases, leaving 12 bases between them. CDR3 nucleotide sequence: TGTGCCAGCAGCGCCGGGACTCCTCAAGAGACCCAGTACTTC. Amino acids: CASSAGTPQETQYF. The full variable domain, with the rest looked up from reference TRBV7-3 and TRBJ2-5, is GAGVSQTPSNKVTEKGKYVELRCDPISGHTALYWYRQSLGQGPEFLIYFQGTGAADDSGLPNDRFFAVRPEGSVSTLKIQRTERGDSAVYLCASSAGTPQETQYFGPGTRLLVL.

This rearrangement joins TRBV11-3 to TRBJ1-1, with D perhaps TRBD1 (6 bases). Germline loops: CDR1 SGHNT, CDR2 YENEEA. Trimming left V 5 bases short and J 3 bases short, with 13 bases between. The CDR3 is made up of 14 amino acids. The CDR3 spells CASSPRGLDTEAFF. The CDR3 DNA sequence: TGTGCCAGCAGCCCAAGGGGGTTGGACACTGAAGCTTTCTTT.

CDR3 nucleotide sequence: TGTGCCAGCAGCTTACGGCGGGGAGATAGCTCCTACGAGCAGTACTTC. Protein: CASSLRRGDSSYEQYF. The rearrangement joins TRBV7-2 to TRBJ2-7, with D tentatively TRBD2 (6 bases). CDR1 and CDR2 (germline): SGHTA, FQGNSA. The germline V and J ends were trimmed by 2 bases and 0 bases, with 14 bases remaining between them. The CDR3 length is 16 residues. Supplemented by reference TRBV7-2 and TRBJ2-7, the full variable domain reads GAGVSQSPSNKVTEKGKDVELRCDPISGHTALYWYRQSLGQGLEFLIYFQGNSAPDKSGLPSDRFSAERTGGSVSTLTIQRTQQEDSAVYLCASSLRRGDSSYEQYFGPGTRLTVT.

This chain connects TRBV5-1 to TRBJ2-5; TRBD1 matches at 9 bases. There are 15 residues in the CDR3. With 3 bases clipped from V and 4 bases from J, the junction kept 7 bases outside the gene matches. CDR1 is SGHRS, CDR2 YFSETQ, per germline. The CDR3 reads CASSYSDRGRETQYF. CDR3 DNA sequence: TGCGCCAGCAGCTATTCGGACAGGGGAAGAGAGACCCAGTACTTC. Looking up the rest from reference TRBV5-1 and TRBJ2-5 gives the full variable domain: KAGVTQTPRYLIKTRGQQVTLSCSPISGHRSVSWYQQTPGQGLQFLFEYFSETQRNKGNFPGRFSGRQFSNSRSEMNVSTLELGDSALYLCASSYSDRGRETQYFGPGTRLLVL.

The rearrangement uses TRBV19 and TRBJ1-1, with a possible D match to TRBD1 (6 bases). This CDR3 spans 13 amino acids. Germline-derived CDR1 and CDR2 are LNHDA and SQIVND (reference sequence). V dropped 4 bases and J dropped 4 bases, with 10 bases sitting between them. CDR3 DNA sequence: TGTGCCAGTAGTAGGACAGCAACCACTGAAGCTTTCTTT. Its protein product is CASSRTATTEAFF.